The source of this T cell receptor (beta chain) is a study of control samples from healthy donors and cancer patients. Profiling relied on immunoSEQ multiplex PCR, and the TCRdb table lists in-frame clones only, not all of them. Counted here are approximately 130,000 clones, 80% to 90% occurring once; the ten biggest clones make up approximately 39%. The CDR3 sequence is 13 residues long. V lost 3 bases and J lost 1, with 6 bases in between. Germline values: CDR1 ENHRY, CDR2 SYGVKD. The material sequenced was blood. This clonotype was sampled from a man aged 45-60 years in good health. V and J are TRBV10-3 and TRBJ1-2; unclear D gene. The chain's CDR3 is CAISEDRNYGYTF. The DNA for the CDR3 is TGTGCCATCAGTGAAGACCGTAACTATGGCTACACCTTC.